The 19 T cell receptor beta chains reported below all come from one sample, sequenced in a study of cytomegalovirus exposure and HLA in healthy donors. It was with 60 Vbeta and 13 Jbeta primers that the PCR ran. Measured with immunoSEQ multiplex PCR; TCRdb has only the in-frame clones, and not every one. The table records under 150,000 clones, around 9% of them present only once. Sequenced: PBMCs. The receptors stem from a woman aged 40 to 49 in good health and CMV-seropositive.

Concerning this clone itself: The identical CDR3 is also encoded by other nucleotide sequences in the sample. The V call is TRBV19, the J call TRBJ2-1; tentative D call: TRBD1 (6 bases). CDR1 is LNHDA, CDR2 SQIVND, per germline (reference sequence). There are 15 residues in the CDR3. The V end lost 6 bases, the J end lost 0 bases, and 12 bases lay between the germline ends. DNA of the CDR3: TGTGCCAGTAGACCGGACAGAAGCTCCTACAATGAGCAGTTCTTC. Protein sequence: CASRPDRSSYNEQFF.

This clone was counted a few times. Here the CDR3 reads CASSIDREGYGYTF. The CDR3 DNA follows: TGTGCCAGTAGTATTGACAGGGAAGGCTATGGCTACACCTTC. The chain employs TRBV19 and TRBJ1-2; 7 nucleotides match TRBD1. Trimming took 3 bases from V and 4 from J; bases not matched to a gene: 5. Germline V gene data show CDR1 as LNHDA and CDR2 as SQIVND (reference sequence). The CDR3 is made up of 14 amino acids. The full variable domain, with the rest looked up from reference TRBV19 and TRBJ1-2, is DGGITQSPKYLFRKEGQNVTLSCEQNLNHDAMYWYRQDPGQGLRLIYYSQIVNDFQKGDIAEGYSVSREKKESFPLTVTSAQKNPTAFYLCASSIDREGYGYTFGSGTRLTVV.

CDR3: CASSETGIEKLFF. The CDR3 DNA reads as TGTGCCAGCAGTGAAACAGGGATTGAAAAACTGTTTTTT. The chain is built from TRBV2 and TRBJ1-4; perhaps TRBD1 as D (6 bases). CDR3 length: 13 residues. CDR1 and CDR2 from the germline V gene are SNHLY and FYNNEI. Between the trimmed V and J ends, which lost 2 bases and 7 bases, there was a span of 8 bases.

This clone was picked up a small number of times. The CDR3 reads CASSLYPTSGQGEYEQYF. DNA of the CDR3: TGTGCCAGCAGTTTATACCCAACCTCGGGACAGGGCGAGTACGAGCAGTACTTC. The chain couples TRBV27 to TRBJ2-7; 9 nucleotides align to TRBD1. In germline, CDR1 is MNHEY, CDR2 SMNVEV (reference sequence). V lost 1 base to trimming and J lost 4 bases; unmatched junction nucleotides: 14. This CDR3 has 18 amino acids.

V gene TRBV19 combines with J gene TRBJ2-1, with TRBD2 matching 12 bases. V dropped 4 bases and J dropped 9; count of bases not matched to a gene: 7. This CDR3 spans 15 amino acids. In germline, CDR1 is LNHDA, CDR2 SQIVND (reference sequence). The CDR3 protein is CASSSLSSGGGEQFF. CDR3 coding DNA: TGTGCCAGTAGTAGCCTCTCTAGCGGGGGGGGTGAGCAGTTCTTC.

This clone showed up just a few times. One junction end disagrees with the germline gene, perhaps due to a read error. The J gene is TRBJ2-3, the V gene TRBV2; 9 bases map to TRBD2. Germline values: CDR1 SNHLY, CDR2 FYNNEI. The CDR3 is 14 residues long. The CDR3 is CASSGGTSIDTQYF. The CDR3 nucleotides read TGTGCCAGCAGTGGCGGGACTAGCATAGATACGCAGTATTTT.

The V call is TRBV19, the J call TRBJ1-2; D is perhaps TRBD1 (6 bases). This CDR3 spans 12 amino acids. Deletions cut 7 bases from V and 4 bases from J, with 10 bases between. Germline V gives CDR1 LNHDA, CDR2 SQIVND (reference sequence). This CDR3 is CASTLQGYGYTF. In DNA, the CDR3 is TGTGCCAGTACCTTACAGGGCTATGGCTACACCTTC.

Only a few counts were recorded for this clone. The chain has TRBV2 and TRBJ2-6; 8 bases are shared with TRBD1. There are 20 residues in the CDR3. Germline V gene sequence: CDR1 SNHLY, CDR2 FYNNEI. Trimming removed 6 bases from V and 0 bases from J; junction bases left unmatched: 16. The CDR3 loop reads CASRVTGTGGLSSGANVLTF. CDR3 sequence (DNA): TGTGCCAGCAGAGTCACCGGGACAGGCGGCCTCAGCTCTGGGGCCAACGTCCTGACTTTC.

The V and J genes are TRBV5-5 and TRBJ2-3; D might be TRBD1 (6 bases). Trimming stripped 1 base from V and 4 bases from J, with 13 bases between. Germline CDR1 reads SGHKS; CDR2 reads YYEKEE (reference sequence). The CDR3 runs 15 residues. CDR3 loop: CASSLYGGSADTQYF. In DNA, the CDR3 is TGTGCCAGCAGCTTGTATGGGGGCAGTGCAGATACGCAGTATTTT.

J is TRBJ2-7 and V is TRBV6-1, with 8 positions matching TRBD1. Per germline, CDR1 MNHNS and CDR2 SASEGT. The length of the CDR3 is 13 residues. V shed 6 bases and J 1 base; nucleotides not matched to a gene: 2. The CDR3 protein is CASRGQVSYEQYF. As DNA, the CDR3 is TGTGCCAGCAGGGGACAGGTTTCCTACGAGCAGTACTTC.

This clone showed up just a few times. The CDR3 reads CASSYWAGISYEQYF. The CDR3 nucleotides are TGTGCCAGCAGTTATTGGGCAGGGATCTCCTACGAGCAGTACTTC. The rearrangement links TRBV6-6 to TRBJ2-7, with a tentative D call TRBD1 (5 bases). From germline, CDR1 is MNHNY and CDR2 SVGAGI (reference sequence). V shed 3 bases and J shed 0 bases, with 12 bases lying between them. The CDR3 loop spans 15 amino acids.

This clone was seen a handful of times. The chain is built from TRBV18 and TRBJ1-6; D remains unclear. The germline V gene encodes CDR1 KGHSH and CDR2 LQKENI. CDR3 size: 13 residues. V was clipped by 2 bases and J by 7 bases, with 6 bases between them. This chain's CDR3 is CASSPNKNSPLHF. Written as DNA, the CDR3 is TGTGCCAGCTCACCAAACAAGAATTCACCCCTCCACTTT.

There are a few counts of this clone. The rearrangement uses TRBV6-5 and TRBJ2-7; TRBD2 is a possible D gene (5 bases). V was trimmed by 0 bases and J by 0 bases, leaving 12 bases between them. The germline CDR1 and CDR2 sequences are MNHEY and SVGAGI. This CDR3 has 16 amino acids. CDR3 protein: CASSYSRVGSSYEQYF. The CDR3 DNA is TGTGCCAGCAGTTACTCGAGGGTCGGTTCCTCCTACGAGCAGTACTTC.

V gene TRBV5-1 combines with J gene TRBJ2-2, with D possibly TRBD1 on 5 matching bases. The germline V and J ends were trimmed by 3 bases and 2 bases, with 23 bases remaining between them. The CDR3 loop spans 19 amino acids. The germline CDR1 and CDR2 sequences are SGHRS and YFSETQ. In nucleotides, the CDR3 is TGCGCCAGCAGCTCATTGACAGTGGGAAAGGGCTCTAACACCGGGGAGCTGTTTTTT. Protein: CASSSLTVGKGSNTGELFF. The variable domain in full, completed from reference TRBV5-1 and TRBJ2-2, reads KAGVTQTPRYLIKTRGQQVTLSCSPISGHRSVSWYQQTPGQGLQFLFEYFSETQRNKGNFPGRFSGRQFSNSRSEMNVSTLELGDSALYLCASSSLTVGKGSNTGELFFGEGSRLTVL.

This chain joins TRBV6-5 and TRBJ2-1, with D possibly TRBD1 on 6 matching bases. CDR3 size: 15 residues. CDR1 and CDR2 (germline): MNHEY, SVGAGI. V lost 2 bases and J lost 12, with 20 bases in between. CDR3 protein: CASSYRDTLKGGQFF. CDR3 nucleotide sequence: TGTGCCAGCAGTTACCGGGACACCCTTAAAGGGGGGCAGTTCTTC.

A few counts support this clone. The CDR3 loop is CASSVDLRGTGNTIYF. Here the CDR3 DNA reads TGTGCCAGCAGCGTAGATTTAAGGGGGACTGGAAACACCATATATTTT. The chain links TRBV9 to TRBJ1-3; D possibly corresponds to TRBD1 (6 bases). The germline V gene has CDR1 SGDLS and CDR2 YYNGEE. V dropped 0 bases and J dropped 2 bases, with 12 bases sitting between them. The CDR3 has 16 amino acids.

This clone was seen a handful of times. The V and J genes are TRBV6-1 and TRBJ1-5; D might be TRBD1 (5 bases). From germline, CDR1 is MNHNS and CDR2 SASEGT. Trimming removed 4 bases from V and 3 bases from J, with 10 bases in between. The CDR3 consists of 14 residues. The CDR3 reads CASSAGRNNQPQHF. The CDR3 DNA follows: TGTGCCAGCAGTGCAGGGAGGAACAATCAGCCCCAGCATTTT.

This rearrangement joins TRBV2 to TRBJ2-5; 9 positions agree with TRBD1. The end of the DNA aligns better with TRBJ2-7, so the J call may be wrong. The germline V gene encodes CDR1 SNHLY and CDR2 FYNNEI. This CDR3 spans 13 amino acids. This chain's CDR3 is CASSGGTGHEQYF. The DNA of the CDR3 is TGTGCCAGCAGTGGCGGGACAGGGCACGAGCAGTACTTC.

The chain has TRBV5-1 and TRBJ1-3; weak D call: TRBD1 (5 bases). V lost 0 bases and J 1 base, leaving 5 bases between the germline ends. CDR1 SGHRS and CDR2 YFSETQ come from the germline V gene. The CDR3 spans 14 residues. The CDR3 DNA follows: TGCGCCAGCAGCTTGGAGGGGTCTGGAAACACCATATATTTT. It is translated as CASSLEGSGNTIYF.